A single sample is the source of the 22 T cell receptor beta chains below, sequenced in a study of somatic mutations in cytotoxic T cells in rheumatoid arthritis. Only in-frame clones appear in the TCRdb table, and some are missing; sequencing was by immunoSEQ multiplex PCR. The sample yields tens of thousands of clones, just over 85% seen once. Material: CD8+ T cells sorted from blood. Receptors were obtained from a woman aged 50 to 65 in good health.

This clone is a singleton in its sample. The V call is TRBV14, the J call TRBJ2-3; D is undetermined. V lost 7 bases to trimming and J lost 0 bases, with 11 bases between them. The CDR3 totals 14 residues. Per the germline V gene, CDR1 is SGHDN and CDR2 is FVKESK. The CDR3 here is CASNLGASTDTQYF. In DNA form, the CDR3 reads TGTGCCAGCAACTTAGGCGCTAGCACAGATACGCAGTATTTT.

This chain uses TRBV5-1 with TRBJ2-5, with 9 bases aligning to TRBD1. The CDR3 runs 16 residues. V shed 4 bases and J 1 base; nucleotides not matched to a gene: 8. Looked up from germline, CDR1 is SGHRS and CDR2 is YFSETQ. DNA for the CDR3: TGCGCCAGCAGCATCTCCCGGGACAGGGTCCAAGAGACCCAGTACTTC. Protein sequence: CASSISRDRVQETQYF.

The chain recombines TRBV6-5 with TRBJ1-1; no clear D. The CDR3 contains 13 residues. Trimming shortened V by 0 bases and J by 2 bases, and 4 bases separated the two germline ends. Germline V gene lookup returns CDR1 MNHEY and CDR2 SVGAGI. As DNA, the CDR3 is TGTGCCAGCAGTTACTCGGATAACACTGAAGCTTTCTTT. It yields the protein CASSYSDNTEAFF.

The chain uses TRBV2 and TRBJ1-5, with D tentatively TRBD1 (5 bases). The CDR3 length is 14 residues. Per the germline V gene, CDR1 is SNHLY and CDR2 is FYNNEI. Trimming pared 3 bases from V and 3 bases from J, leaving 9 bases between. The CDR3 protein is CASSEGQVNQPQHF. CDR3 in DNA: TGTGCCAGCAGTGAGGGGCAGGTCAATCAGCCCCAGCATTTT.

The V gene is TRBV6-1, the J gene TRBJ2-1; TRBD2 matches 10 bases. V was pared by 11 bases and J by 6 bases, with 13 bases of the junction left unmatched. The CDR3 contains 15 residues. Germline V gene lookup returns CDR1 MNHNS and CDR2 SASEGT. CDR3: CAGQRLAGESNEQFF. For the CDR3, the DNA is TGTGCCGGCCAGAGGCTAGCGGGGGAAAGCAATGAGCAGTTCTTC.

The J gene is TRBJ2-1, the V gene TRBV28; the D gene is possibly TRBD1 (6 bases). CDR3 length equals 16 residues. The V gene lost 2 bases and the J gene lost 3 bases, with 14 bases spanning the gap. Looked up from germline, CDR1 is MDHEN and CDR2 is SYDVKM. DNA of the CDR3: TGTGCCAGCAGTTTACGGGGTCAGGGGTTCTACAATGAGCAGTTCTTC. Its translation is CASSLRGQGFYNEQFF.

DNA of the CDR3: TGCGCCAGCAGCCCCCGATTGGGGACCGTGAACACTGAAGCTTTCTTT. It is translated as CASSPRLGTVNTEAFF. V is TRBV4-3 and J is TRBJ1-1; maybe TRBD1 (5 bases). The V end lost 4 bases, the J end lost 0 bases, and 15 bases lay between the germline ends. CDR3 length: 16 amino acids. Germline V lookup: CDR1 LGHNA, CDR2 YSLEER.

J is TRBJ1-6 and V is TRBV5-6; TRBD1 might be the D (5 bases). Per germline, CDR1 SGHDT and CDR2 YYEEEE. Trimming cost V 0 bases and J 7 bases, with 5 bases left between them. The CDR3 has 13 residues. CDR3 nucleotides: TGTGCCAGCAGCTTGGGGGGGAATTCACCCCTCCACTTT. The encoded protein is CASSLGGNSPLHF.

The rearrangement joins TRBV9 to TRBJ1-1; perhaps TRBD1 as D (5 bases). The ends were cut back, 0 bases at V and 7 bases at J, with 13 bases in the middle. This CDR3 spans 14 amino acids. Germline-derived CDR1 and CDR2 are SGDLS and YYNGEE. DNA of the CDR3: TGTGCCAGCAGCGTAGCTGGGAGTGGGGGTGAAGCTTTCTTT. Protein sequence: CASSVAGSGGEAFF. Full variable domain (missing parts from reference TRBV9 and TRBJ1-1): DSGVTQTPKHLITATGQRVTLRCSPRSGDLSVYWYQQSLDQGLQFLIQYYNGEERAKGNILERFSAQQFPDLHSELNLSSLELGDSALYFCASSVAGSGGEAFFGQGTRLTVV.

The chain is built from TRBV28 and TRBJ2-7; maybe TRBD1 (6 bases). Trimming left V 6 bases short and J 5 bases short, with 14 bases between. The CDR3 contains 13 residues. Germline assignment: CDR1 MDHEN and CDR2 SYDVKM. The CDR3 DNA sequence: TGTGCCAGCAGCGAGGTGGGACACGACGAGCAGTACGTC. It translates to CASSEVGHDEQYV.

This CDR3 reads CASSYSGGRGDTQYF. DNA of the CDR3: TGTGCCAGCAGTTATTCGGGGGGGCGGGGAGATACGCAGTATTTT. The chain recombines TRBV6-5 with TRBJ2-3; TRBD2 matches 8 bases. V gave up 3 bases and J gave up 5 bases; unmatched junction bases: 7. Germline values: CDR1 MNHEY, CDR2 SVGAGI. The CDR3 has 15 amino acids.

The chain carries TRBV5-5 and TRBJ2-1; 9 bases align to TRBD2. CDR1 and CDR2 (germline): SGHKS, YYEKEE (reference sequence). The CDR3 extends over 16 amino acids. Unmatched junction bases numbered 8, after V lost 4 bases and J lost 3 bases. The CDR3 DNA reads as TGTGCCAGCAGCCCACATGCGGGGGGGCTCTACAATGAGCAGTTCTTC. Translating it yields CASSPHAGGLYNEQFF.

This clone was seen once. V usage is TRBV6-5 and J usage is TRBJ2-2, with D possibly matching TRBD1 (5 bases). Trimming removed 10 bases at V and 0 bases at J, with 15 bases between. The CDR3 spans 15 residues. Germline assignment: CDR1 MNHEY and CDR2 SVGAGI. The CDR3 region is CATLMTASNTGELFF. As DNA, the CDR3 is TGTGCCACCCTAATGACAGCTTCGAACACCGGGGAGCTGTTTTTT.

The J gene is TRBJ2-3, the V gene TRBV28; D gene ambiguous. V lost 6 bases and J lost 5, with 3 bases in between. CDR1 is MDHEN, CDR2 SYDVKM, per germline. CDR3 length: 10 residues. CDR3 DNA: TGTGCCAGCAGGGGAGATACGCAGTATTTT. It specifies CASRGDTQYF.

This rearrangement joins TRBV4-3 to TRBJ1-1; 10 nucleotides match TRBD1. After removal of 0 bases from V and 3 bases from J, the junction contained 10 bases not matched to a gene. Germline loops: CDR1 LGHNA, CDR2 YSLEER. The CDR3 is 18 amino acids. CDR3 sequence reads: CASSQDLTGGVGDTEAFF. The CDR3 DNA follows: TGCGCCAGCAGCCAAGATCTGACAGGGGGCGTGGGGGACACTGAAGCTTTCTTT.

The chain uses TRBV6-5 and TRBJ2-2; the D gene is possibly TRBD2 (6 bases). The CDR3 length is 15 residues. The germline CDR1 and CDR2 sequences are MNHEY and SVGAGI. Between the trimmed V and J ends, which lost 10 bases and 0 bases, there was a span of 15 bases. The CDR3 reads CATSRGRSNTGELFF. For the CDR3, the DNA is TGTGCCACCTCCCGGGGGAGATCGAACACCGGGGAGCTGTTTTTT.

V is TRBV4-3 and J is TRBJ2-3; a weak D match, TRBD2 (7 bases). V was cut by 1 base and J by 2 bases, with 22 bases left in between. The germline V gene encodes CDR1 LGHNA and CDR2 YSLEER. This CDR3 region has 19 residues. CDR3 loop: CASSQGPWEGGRDTDTQYF. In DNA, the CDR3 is TGCGCCAGCAGCCAAGGCCCCTGGGAGGGGGGGCGGGACACAGATACGCAGTATTTT.

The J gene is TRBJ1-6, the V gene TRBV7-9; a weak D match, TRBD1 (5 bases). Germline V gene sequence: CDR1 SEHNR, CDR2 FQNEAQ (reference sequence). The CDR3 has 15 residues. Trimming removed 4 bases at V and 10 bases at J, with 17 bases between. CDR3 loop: CASSSVGGIRSPLHF. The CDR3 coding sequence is TGTGCCAGCAGCTCCGTCGGGGGGATTCGGTCACCCCTCCACTTT.

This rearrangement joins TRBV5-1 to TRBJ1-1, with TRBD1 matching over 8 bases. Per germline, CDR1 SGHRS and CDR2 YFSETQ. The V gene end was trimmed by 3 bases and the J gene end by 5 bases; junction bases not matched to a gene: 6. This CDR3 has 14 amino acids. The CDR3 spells CASSWGTGSTEAFF. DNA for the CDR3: TGCGCCAGCAGCTGGGGGACAGGTTCAACTGAAGCTTTCTTT.

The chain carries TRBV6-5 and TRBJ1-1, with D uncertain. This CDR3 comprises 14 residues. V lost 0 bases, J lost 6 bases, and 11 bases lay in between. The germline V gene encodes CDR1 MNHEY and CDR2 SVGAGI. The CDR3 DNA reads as TGTGCCAGCAGTTACTCGATTCGGGGAGCTGAAGCTTTCTTT. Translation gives CASSYSIRGAEAFF.

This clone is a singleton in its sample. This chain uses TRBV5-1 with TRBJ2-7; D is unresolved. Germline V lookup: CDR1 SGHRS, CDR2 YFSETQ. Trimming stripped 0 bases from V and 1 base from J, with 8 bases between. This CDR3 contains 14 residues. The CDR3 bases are TGCGCCAGCAGCTTGGCACCCCCTTCCTACGAGCAGTACTTC. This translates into CASSLAPPSYEQYF.

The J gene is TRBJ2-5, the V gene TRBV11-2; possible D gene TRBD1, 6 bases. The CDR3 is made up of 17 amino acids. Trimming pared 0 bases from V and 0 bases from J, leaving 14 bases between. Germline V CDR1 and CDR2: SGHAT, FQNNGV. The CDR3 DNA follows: TGTGCCAGCAGCTTAGATAACAGGGACCAGTACCAAGAGACCCAGTACTTC. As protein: CASSLDNRDQYQETQYF.